This T cell receptor (beta chain) appears in the sequencing data of a study of cytomegalovirus exposure and HLA in healthy donors. Of note for this clone: Its antigen is as yet unknown.

Donors consisted of healthy bone marrow donors. Sampled while nominally healthy, donors likely had unrecorded immune exposures. There are 15 residues in the CDR3. The germline V gene encodes CDR1 SGHDT and CDR2 YYEEEE. V lost 4 bases to trimming and J lost 4 bases, with 15 bases between them. Study findings and constraints: According to an earlier analysis, most TCR beta V segments yielded productive rearrangements about 87% or about 30% of the time.

The study ran its PCR with 60 Vbeta and 13 Jbeta primers. Sequencing was performed with immunoSEQ multiplex PCR; in TCRdb, only in-frame clones are kept and a portion is missing. The sample lists 210,000 or so clones, 70% to 85% occurring once. The chain uses TRBV5-6 and TRBJ1-3; D is unresolved. The sequence was collected from a woman aged 55-75 years in good health and CMV-seropositive. Sequenced input: PBMCs. The chain's CDR3 is CASSLSPGSGNTIYF. CDR3 nucleotide sequence: TGTGCCAGCAGCCTGTCCCCGGGGTCGGGAAACACCATATATTTT.